The clone carrying this T cell receptor (beta chain) was seen ten or more times. Antigen unknown. Hyperthyroidism in the patients, aged 18 to 65, was newly diagnosed and under 2 months in duration. It was RNA transcripts that yielded the amplified TCR beta CDR3 regions. RT-PCR in the first round (using the HTBI primer set) targeted the TCR CDR3. MiXCR, run by TCRdb on the multiplex PCR reads, gives a single entry per CDR3 protein. The sample has 300,000 to 450,000 distinct CDR3 sequences; about 17% are singletons. V shed 7 bases and J 1 base; nucleotides not matched to a gene: 13. This CDR3 has 17 residues. Germline V gene data show CDR1 as SNHLY and CDR2 as FYNNEI. The sample is drawn from a study of T cells in Graves' hyperthyroidism and ophthalmopathy. Findings of the study overall: Separation of ophthalmopathy from stable hyperthyroidism was achieved by a 13 V-J model. Most clonotypes expanded in thyroid above 0.001 were likewise present in blood.

Sequenced: blood. The source is a woman under 40 with Graves' hyperthyroidism that later progressed to Graves' ophthalmopathy. V gene TRBV2 combines with J gene TRBJ2-3; 8 bases fit TRBD2. The CDR3 sequence: CASMNDPASGRTDTQYF. The CDR3 region has the DNA TGTGCCAGCATGAACGACCCGGCTAGCGGGCGCACAGATACGCAGTATTTT. Full variable domain (outside the CDR3, taken from reference TRBV2 and TRBJ2-3): EPEVTQTPSHQVTQMGQEVILRCVPISNHLYFYWYRQILGQKVEFLVSFYNNEISEKSEIFDDQFSVERPDGSNFTLKIRSTKLEDSAMYFCASMNDPASGRTDTQYFGPGTRLTVL.